Below, 28 T cell receptor beta chains from the same sample are listed, as sequenced in a study of blood T cells in healthy people across ages. A J-beta primer mix and a sample-barcoded 5' primer were used in a second PCR of roughly 6 to 11 cycles. In TCRdb, the 5' RACE reads were re-called with MiXCR into one record per CDR3 protein. This sample has hundreds of thousands of distinct CDR3 sequences, with about 53% found just once. The sample was blood. These receptors all come from a man in his 60s in good health.

The chain joins TRBV20-1 to TRBJ2-1; 10 bases are shared with TRBD2. The CDR3 spans 13 residues. Germline CDR1 is DFQATT and CDR2 is SNEGSKA (reference sequence). Trimming took 6 bases from V and 6 from J; bases not matched to a gene: 5. The CDR3 DNA reads as TGCAGTGCCTCAGCGGGAGGGGGCAATGAGCAGTTCTTC. Translating gives CSASAGGGNEQFF.

Only a few counts were recorded for this clonotype. The rearrangement joins TRBV7-2 to TRBJ1-2; unclear D gene. CDR1 and CDR2 (germline): SGHTA, FQGNSA. The CDR3 length is 13 residues. V lost 5 bases and J 4 bases, leaving 11 bases between the germline ends. The CDR3 nucleotides read TGTGCCAGCAGCCCAACCAGTGGCTATGGCTACACCTTC. It encodes CASSPTSGYGYTF.

This clonotype was counted only a few times. The rearrangement links TRBV27 to TRBJ2-5; 8 nucleotides align to TRBD1. TRBJ2-7 explains the end of the DNA better; the J call may be wrong. Germline loops: CDR1 MNHEY, CDR2 SMNVEV (reference sequence). This CDR3 comprises 15 residues. The CDR3 spells CASSFGDRKNAEQYF. CDR3 nucleotide sequence: TGTGCCAGCAGTTTCGGGGACAGGAAAAATGCCGAGCAGTACTTC.

This chain joins TRBV9 and TRBJ2-7; D is possibly TRBD1 or TRBD2 (5 bases each). The V gene's germline CDR1 is SGDLS and CDR2 YYNGEE. This CDR3 is 15 amino acids long. V was cut by 2 bases and J by 4 bases, with 16 bases left in between. The CDR3: CASSVFGDPKYEQYF. The CDR3 DNA reads as TGTGCCAGCAGCGTGTTTGGGGACCCGAAATACGAGCAGTACTTC.

The V gene is TRBV18, the J gene TRBJ1-6; D not certain. The CDR3 covers 15 residues. The germline CDR1 and CDR2 sequences are KGHSH and LQKENI. V lost 1 base and J 6 bases, leaving 10 bases between the germline ends. The CDR3 reads CASSPREGFNSPLHF. CDR3 in DNA: TGTGCCAGCTCACCACGTGAAGGTTTTAATTCACCCCTCCACTTT. The full variable domain, with the rest looked up from reference TRBV18 and TRBJ1-6, is NAGVMQNPRHLVRRRGQEARLRCSPMKGHSHVYWYRQLPEEGLKFMVYLQKENIIDESGMPKERFSAEFPKEGPSILRIQQVVRGDSAAYFCASSPREGFNSPLHFGNGTRLTVT.

The J gene is TRBJ1-2, the V gene TRBV27; unclear D gene. Between the trimmed V and J ends, which lost 8 bases and 2 bases, there was a span of 18 bases. Germline V gene data show CDR1 as MNHEY and CDR2 as SMNVEV (reference sequence). This CDR3 spans 15 amino acids. The CDR3 sequence is CASSIIEGENYGYTF. The CDR3 coding sequence is TGTGCCAGCTCCATTATAGAGGGCGAGAACTATGGCTACACCTTC.

The chain joins TRBV7-9 to TRBJ1-6; no clear D. The CDR3 contains 14 residues. CDR1 is SEHNR and CDR2 is FQNEAQ in the germline V gene (reference sequence). The V and J ends lost 5 bases and 8 bases respectively, with 13 bases between them. CDR3 coding DNA: TGTGCCAGCAGCATGGCACCTAGGGATTCACCCCTCCACTTT. This encodes CASSMAPRDSPLHF.

This clonotype was counted only a few times. This chain links TRBV7-2 with TRBJ2-1; D is undetermined. Trimming took off 6 bases at V and 10 bases at J, with 13 bases between the two ends. Germline V lookup: CDR1 SGHTA, CDR2 FQGNSA. The CDR3 is 12 residues long. The CDR3 region is CASSYLSGEQFF. The CDR3 DNA is TGTGCCAGCAGTTACCTGAGTGGGGAGCAGTTCTTC.

The chain links TRBV29-1 to TRBJ2-6; perhaps TRBD1 as D (5 bases). From germline, CDR1 is SQVTM and CDR2 ANQGSEA. Trimming removed 4 bases from V and 3 bases from J, with 7 bases in between. This CDR3 contains 13 residues. The CDR3 here is CSVGGNGANVLTF. In nucleotides, the CDR3 is TGCAGCGTTGGGGGCAATGGGGCCAACGTCCTGACTTTC.

This clonotype was observed once. In DNA, the CDR3 is TGCGCCAGCAGCTTGGTCCCCGCCGCTAGCGGATACACAGATACGCAGTATTTT. Its protein is CASSLVPAASGYTDTQYF. The V call is TRBV5-1, the J call TRBJ2-3; 7 nucleotides agree with TRBD2. V shed 0 bases and J 2 bases; nucleotides not matched to a gene: 12. Germline V lookup: CDR1 SGHRS, CDR2 YFSETQ. This CDR3 contains 18 residues.

The V gene is TRBV20-1, the J gene TRBJ2-5, with a possible D match to TRBD2 (6 bases). The assigned J gene may be wrong: the sequence end matches TRBJ2-7 better. This CDR3 comprises 16 residues. Germline CDR1 is DFQATT and CDR2 is SNEGSKA (reference sequence). For the CDR3, the DNA is TGCAGTGCTGACGCCCACCTGGCGGGGTCTGCCTACGAGCAGTACTTC. Translation gives CSADAHLAGSAYEQYF.

This clonotype was seen a few times. The chain combines TRBV5-1 with TRBJ2-3; 9 bases match TRBD2. Germline V gives CDR1 SGHRS, CDR2 YFSETQ. The CDR3 is 15 residues long. V lost 9 bases to trimming and J lost 0 bases; unmatched junction nucleotides: 8. The CDR3 coding sequence is TGCGCCACCTCGGGGACTAGCAGTAGCACAGATACGCAGTATTTT. It is translated as CATSGTSSSTDTQYF.

The chain has TRBV7-2 and TRBJ1-6; the D is unclear. The CDR3 length is 13 residues. Germline V gene lookup returns CDR1 SGHTA and CDR2 FQGNSA. Trimming stripped 5 bases from V and 7 bases from J, with 9 bases between. CDR3 sequence (DNA): TGTGCCAGCAGCAACATTTGGAATTCACCCCTCCACTTT. Its protein is CASSNIWNSPLHF.

In regard to this clonotype: At one end the junction does not follow the germline gene, possibly because of a read error. This chain connects TRBV12-3 or TRBV12-4 to TRBJ2-7, with TRBD1 as a possible D gene (7 bases). TRBJ2-4 matches the DNA end more closely, so the J call is doubtful. This CDR3 contains 16 residues. CDR3 sequence: CASSVAGGLTGNIQYF. The CDR3 nucleotides are TGTGCCAGCAGTGTAGCCGGGGGTCTGACAGGGAACATTCAGTACTTC.

The rearrangement links TRBV4-1 to TRBJ2-1; TRBD1 matches at 9 bases. The V gene's germline CDR1 is MGHRA and CDR2 YSYEKL. With 3 bases clipped from V and 3 bases from J, the junction kept 6 bases outside the gene matches. The CDR3 sequence is 16 residues long. The CDR3, as DNA: TGCGCCAGCAGCCAGCAACCGGGACAGGGCTACAATGAGCAGTTCTTC. Translated, it gives CASSQQPGQGYNEQFF.

This clonotype was observed a few times. The CDR3 bases are TGTGCCAGCAGTATACAGGGTGGGACTGAAGCTTTCTTT. Translated: CASSIQGGTEAFF. The J gene is TRBJ1-1, the V gene TRBV28; weak D call: TRBD1 (6 bases). There are 13 residues in the CDR3. Trimming took off 5 bases at V and 5 bases at J, with 12 bases between the two ends. Germline V gene data show CDR1 as MDHEN and CDR2 as SYDVKM.

The chain carries TRBV10-2 and TRBJ1-1; 12 nucleotides line up with TRBD1. Germline CDR1 is WSHSY and CDR2 is SAAADI. This CDR3 region has 17 residues. J lost 4 bases, V lost 3 bases, and 9 bases had no gene match. The CDR3 is CASSDPRDRGQATEAFF. CDR3 bases: TGCGCCAGCAGTGACCCCAGGGACAGGGGGCAGGCCACTGAAGCTTTCTTT.

CDR3 region: CASSPYGGLAGDQETQYF. DNA of the CDR3: TGTGCCAGCAGCCCCTATGGGGGACTAGCGGGGGACCAAGAGACCCAGTACTTC. V usage is TRBV9 and J usage is TRBJ2-5, with 14 bases identical to TRBD2. The CDR3 sequence is 18 residues long. Germline V lookup: CDR1 SGDLS, CDR2 YYNGEE. Trimming at V came to 4 bases and at J to 0 bases, leaving 8 bases not matched to a gene. The variable domain in full, with the rest retrieved from reference TRBV9 and TRBJ2-5, is DSGVTQTPKHLITATGQRVTLRCSPRSGDLSVYWYQQSLDQGLQFLIQYYNGEERAKGNILERFSAQQFPDLHSELNLSSLELGDSALYFCASSPYGGLAGDQETQYFGPGTRLLVL.

This clonotype was counted once. The rearrangement links TRBV27 to TRBJ2-5, with 12 nucleotides matching TRBD2. Germline CDR1 MNHEY, CDR2 SMNVEV (reference sequence). J lost 1 base, V lost 5 bases, and 11 bases had no gene match. The CDR3 sequence is 18 residues long. The chain's CDR3 is CASSPPTGLAGIQETQYF. The CDR3 DNA reads as TGTGCCAGCAGTCCCCCGACCGGACTAGCGGGGATCCAAGAGACCCAGTACTTC.

This chain connects TRBV6-5 to TRBJ1-1, with unresolved D. V lost 5 bases and J lost 4, with 11 bases in between. CDR3 size: 13 residues. The germline V gene encodes CDR1 MNHEY and CDR2 SVGAGI. CDR3 loop: CASSQYVRTEAFF. CDR3 coding DNA: TGTGCCAGCAGTCAATACGTTCGCACTGAAGCTTTCTTT.

Ten or more counts support this clonotype. This sequence joins TRBV7-8 and TRBJ2-5, with TRBD2 matching over 11 bases. The DNA matches TRBJ2-7 better at its end, which makes the J call doubtful. This CDR3 comprises 17 residues. Germline CDR1 and CDR2: SGHVS and FQNEAQ. The CDR3, as DNA: TGTGCCAGCAGCTTAGCGCCCGAACTAGCGGGGGTCGACGAGCAGTACTTC. This encodes CASSLAPELAGVDEQYF.

The J gene is TRBJ2-2, the V gene TRBV6-6, with TRBD2 identical over 9 bases. Trimming at V came to 8 bases and at J to 6 bases, leaving 10 bases not matched to a gene. Germline loops: CDR1 MNHNY, CDR2 SVGAGI (reference sequence). The CDR3 is made up of 15 amino acids. The CDR3 DNA sequence: TGTGCCAGCCGCAGCGGGGGGTTGGATGCCGGGGAGCTGTTTTTT. Amino acids: CASRSGGLDAGELFF.

The chain recombines TRBV6-2 or TRBV6-3 with TRBJ2-5; D is undetermined. Germline V gives CDR1 MNHEY, CDR2 SVGEGT. V lost 5 bases to trimming and J lost 7 bases, with 11 bases between them. The CDR3 totals 12 residues. The CDR3 DNA is TGTGCCAGCAGTCCGGCTCGTGGGACCCAGTACTTC. Protein sequence: CASSPARGTQYF.

The table lists this clonotype with a few counts. V gene TRBV11-2 combines with J gene TRBJ2-5, with TRBD2 matching over 13 bases. Looked up from germline, CDR1 is SGHAT and CDR2 is FQNNGV. This CDR3 has 16 residues. V lost 1 base to trimming and J lost 4 bases; unmatched junction nucleotides: 3. CDR3 DNA: TGTGCCAGCAGCTTAGGGACTAGCGGGGGAGTAGAGACCCAGTACTTC. It yields the protein CASSLGTSGGVETQYF.

V is TRBV9 and J is TRBJ1-4; D remains unclear. The ends were cut back, 0 bases at V and 8 bases at J, with 11 bases in the middle. The CDR3 has 14 amino acids. Germline lookup yields CDR1 SGDLS and CDR2 YYNGEE. CDR3 sequence (DNA): TGTGCCAGCAGCGTAGGAGTCCAAGGGGAAAAACTGTTTTTT. It yields the protein CASSVGVQGEKLFF.

The CDR3 DNA reads TGTGCCAGCAGGGCCTCGACACAGGGAGGGGAGACCCAGTACTTC. It is translated as CASRASTQGGETQYF. The V gene is TRBV2, the J gene TRBJ2-7, with a weak D call TRBD2 (7 bases). The J call is uncertain, as TRBJ2-5 better fits the DNA end. CDR1 is SNHLY and CDR2 is FYNNEI in the germline V gene. This CDR3 has 15 amino acids.

This clonotype was picked up a small number of times. The chain has TRBV28 and TRBJ2-1; TRBD2 matches 11 bases. There are 15 residues in the CDR3. CDR1 MDHEN and CDR2 SYDVKM come from the germline V gene. V was pared by 7 bases and J by 8 bases, with 10 bases of the junction left unmatched. The CDR3 nucleotides read TGTGCCAGCAATCGCCCGGGACTAGCGGAGGATGAGCAGTTCTTC. Protein: CASNRPGLAEDEQFF.

The CDR3 spells CSVEGLADEQFF. The CDR3 coding sequence is TGCAGCGTTGAGGGACTAGCGGATGAGCAGTTCTTC. The chain combines TRBV29-1 with TRBJ2-1; 11 nucleotides align to TRBD2. V lost 3 bases, J lost 8 bases, and 0 bases stayed unmatched. This CDR3 contains 12 residues. Germline lookup yields CDR1 SQVTM and CDR2 ANQGSEA.